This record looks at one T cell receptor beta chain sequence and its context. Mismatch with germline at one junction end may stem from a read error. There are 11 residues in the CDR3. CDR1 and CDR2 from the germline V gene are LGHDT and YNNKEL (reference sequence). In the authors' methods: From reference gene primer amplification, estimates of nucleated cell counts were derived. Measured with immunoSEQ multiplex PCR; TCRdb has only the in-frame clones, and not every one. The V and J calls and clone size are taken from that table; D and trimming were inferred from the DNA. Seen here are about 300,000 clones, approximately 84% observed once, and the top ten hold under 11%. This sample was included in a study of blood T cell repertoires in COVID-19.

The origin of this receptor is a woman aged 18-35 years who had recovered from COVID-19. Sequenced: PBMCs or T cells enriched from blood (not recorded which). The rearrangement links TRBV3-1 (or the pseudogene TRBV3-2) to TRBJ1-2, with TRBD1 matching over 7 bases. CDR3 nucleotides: TGTGCCAGCAGCCAGCTCGGGACAGTTTTCTTC. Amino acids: CASSQLGTVFF.